This T cell receptor beta chain was profiled in a study of blood T cell repertoires in COVID-19. As originally analysed: Scientists estimated how many nucleated cells there were by amplifying reference gene primers. Assay: immunoSEQ multiplex PCR; the TCRdb copy retains only in-frame clones and omits some. The V and J calls and clone size come from that table; D and trimming were worked out from the DNA. Among fewer than 95,000 clones, approximately 86% were seen once, and the ten largest hold approximately 5%. CDR3 length: 13 amino acids. Germline V gives CDR1 LGHDT, CDR2 YNNKEL (reference sequence). Trimming removed 1 base from V and 4 bases from J, with 7 bases in between. In its sample, this clone was seen once.

The genes are TRBV3-1 (or the pseudogene TRBV3-2) and TRBJ1-2, with a tentative D call TRBD1 (6 bases). The sequence came from a woman of 80 years or more with acute or convalescent COVID-19. Sequencing was performed on peripheral blood. The CDR3 is CASSQGQAYGYTF. The CDR3 DNA is TGTGCCAGCAGCCAAGGACAGGCCTATGGCTACACCTTC.